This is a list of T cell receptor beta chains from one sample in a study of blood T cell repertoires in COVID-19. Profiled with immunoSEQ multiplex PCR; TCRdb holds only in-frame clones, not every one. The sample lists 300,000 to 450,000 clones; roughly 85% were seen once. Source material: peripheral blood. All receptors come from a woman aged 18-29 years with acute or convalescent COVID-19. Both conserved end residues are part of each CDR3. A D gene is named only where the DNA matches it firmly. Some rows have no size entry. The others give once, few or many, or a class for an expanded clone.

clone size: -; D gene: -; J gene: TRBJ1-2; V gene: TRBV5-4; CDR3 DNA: TGTGCCAGCAGCTTGGGACTAAACTATGGCTACACCTTC; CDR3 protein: CASSLGLNYGYTF
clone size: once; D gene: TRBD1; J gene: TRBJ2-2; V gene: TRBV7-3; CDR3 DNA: TGTGCCAGCAGCTTAAACAGGGGCAACACCGGGGAGCTGTTTTTT; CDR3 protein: CASSLNRGNTGELFF
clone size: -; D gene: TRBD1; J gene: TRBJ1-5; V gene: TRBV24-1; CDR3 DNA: TGTGCCACCAGCGGGACAGGGGGCTTACAGCCCCAGCATTTT; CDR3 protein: CATSGTGGLQPQHF
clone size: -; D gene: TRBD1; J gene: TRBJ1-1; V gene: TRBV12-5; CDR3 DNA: TGTGCTAGTGGTTTGTCGAGGACAGGGGGCGGCACTGAAGCTTTCTTT; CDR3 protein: CASGLSRTGGGTEAFF
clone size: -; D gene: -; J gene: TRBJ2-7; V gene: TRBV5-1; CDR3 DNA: TGCGCCAGCAGCTTGAATGGAGGGAACGAGCAGTACTTC; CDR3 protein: CASSLNGGNEQYF
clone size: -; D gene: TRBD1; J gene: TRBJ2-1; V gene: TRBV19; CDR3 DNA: TGTGCCAGTAGCCTACAGGGGAGCTCCTACAATGAGCAGTTCTTC; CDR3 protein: CASSLQGSSYNEQFF
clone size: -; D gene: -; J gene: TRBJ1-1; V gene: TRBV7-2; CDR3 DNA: TGTGCCAGCAGCTCGCGGGACGGCACTGAAGCTTTCTTT; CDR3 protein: CASSSRDGTEAFF
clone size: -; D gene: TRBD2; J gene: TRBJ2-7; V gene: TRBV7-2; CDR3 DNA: TGTGCCAGCAGTTGGCTAGCGGGAGAGAACGAGCAGTACTTC; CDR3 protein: CASSWLAGENEQYF
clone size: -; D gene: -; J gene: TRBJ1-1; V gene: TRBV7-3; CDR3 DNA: TGTGCCAGCAGCCCCGGGCGGGGCTTGAACACTGAAGCTTTCTTT; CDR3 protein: CASSPGRGLNTEAFF
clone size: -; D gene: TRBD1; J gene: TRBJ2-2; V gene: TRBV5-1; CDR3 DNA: TGCGCCAGCACCCTGGGACAGGCGAACACCGGGGAGCTGTTTTTT; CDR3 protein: CASTLGQANTGELFF
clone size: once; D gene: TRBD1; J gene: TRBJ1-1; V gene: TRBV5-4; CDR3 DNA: TGTGCCAGCAGCGCAAGGACAGGGGGCAACACTGAAGCTTTCTTT; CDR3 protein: CASSARTGGNTEAFF
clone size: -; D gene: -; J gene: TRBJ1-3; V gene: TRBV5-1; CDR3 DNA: TGCGCCAGCAGCTTGGCCGGGTCAGGGCCCAGCTCTGGAAACACCATATATTTT; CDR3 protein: CASSLAGSGPSSGNTIYF
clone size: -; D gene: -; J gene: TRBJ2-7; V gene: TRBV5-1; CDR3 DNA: TGCGCCAGCAACCGCATGGAGGGTAACGAGCAGTACTTC; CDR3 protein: CASNRMEGNEQYF
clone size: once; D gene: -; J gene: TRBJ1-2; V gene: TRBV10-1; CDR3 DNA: TGCGCCAGCAGTGAGTCGTCGGGTTCCGGCTACACCTTC; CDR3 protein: CASSESSGSGYTF
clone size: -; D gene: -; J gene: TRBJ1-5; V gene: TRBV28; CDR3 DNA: TGTGCCAGCGAATTTCCAGGGCCCAATCAGCCCCAGCATTTT; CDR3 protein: CASEFPGPNQPQHF
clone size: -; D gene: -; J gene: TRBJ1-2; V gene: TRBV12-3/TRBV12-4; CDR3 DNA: TGTGCCAGCAGCCCCTACTATGGCTACACCTTC; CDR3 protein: CASSPYYGYTF
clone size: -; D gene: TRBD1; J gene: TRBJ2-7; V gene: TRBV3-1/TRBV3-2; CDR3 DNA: TGTGCCAGCAGCCCCCACAGGGGCGAGCAGTACTTC; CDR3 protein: CASSPHRGEQYF